Below, one TCR beta chain is given with its context. The antigen is undetermined. This entry comes from a study of metastatic and nonmetastatic thyroid tumors. Study overall: Where malignant and benign thyroid patients were concerned, repertoires were compared across blood and tumor or nodule tissue. Study results and caveats: For both blood and tumor, malignant thyroid tumors reportedly showed significantly higher TCR beta diversity than benign nodules did.

TCRdb re-analyzed the PCR reads using MiXCR. The sample lists about 2,000 clones; about a tenth were seen once. The CDR3 consists of 16 residues. Looked up from germline, CDR1 is SGHAT and CDR2 is FQNNGV. V dropped 2 bases and J dropped 8 bases, with 21 bases sitting between them. Before thyroid surgery, none of the patients had received any treatment. The chain uses TRBV11-2 and TRBJ1-2; tentatively, D is TRBD1 (5 bases). The source is a female donor with papillary thyroid cancer or a benign thyroid nodule (not recorded which). Some clones in this sample may be carry-over from other donors' samples. The sample was tumor tissue. CDR3 nucleotides: TGTGCCAGCAGCTTAACCTACCCGGGGCAAGGAGGAGGCTACACCTTC. Its translation is CASSLTYPGQGGGYTF.